The TCR beta chain described here comes from a study of neurological immune-mediated disorders. Overall study context: Relapsing-remitting disease was seen in about 90% of the roughly 35 multiple sclerosis patients, and secondary progressive disease was seen in 3.

5'RACE employing 10-nucleotide random UMIs yielded the cDNA. TCRdb re-derived calls from the 5' RACE reads in MiXCR, one entry per CDR3 protein. The sample yields about 70,000 distinct CDR3 sequences, around 5.1% seen once. Study-wide results and limits: Healthy controls had more TCR clonal expansion than multiple sclerosis, which showed the least, whereas HTLV-1-associated myelopathy showed the most. On phylogenetic grouping, the repertoires of 18 of 34 multiple sclerosis patients fell within one related-CDR3 cluster, constituting a possible signature.

The CDR3 extends over 15 amino acids. Germline V gene data show CDR1 as MNHEY and CDR2 as SMNVEV (reference sequence). V lost 8 bases and J 5 bases, leaving 19 bases between the germline ends. This clonotype appeared many times. Its antigen is undetermined. The V and J genes are TRBV27 and TRBJ1-5; no clear D. Sequencing was performed on PBMCs. The sequence came from a human donor with multiple sclerosis. The donor label of this sample is uncertain. This CDR3 reads CASSSGRIPYQPQHF. The CDR3 DNA follows: TGTGCCAGCTCATCCGGCAGGATACCTTATCAGCCCCAGCATTTT.